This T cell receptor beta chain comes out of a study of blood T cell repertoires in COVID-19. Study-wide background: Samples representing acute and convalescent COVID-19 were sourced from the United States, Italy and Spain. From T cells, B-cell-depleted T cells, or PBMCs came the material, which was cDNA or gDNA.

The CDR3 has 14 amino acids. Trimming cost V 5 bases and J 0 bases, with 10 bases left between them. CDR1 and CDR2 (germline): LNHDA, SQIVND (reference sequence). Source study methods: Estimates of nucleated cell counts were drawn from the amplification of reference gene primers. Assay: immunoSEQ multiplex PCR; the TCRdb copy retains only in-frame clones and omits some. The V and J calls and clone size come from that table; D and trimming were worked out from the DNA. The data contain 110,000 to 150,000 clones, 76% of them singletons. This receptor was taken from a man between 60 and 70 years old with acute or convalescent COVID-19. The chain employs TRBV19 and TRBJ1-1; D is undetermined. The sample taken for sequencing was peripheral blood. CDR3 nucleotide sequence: TGTGCCAGTAGTCTCGAGGGCTTGAACACTGAAGCTTTCTTT. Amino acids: CASSLEGLNTEAFF.